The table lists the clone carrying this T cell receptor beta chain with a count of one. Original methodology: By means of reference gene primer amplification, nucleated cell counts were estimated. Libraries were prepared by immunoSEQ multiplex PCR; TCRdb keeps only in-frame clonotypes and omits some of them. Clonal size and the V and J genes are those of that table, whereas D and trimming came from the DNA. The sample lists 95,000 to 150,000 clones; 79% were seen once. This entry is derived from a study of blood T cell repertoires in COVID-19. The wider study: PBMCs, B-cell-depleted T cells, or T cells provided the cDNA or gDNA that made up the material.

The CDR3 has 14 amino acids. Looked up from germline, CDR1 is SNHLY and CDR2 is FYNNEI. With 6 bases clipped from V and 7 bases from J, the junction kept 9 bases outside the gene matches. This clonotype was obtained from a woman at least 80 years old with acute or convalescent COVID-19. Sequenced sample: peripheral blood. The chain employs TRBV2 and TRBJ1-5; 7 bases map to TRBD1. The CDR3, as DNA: TGTGCCAGCAGACCCACAGGGGTGAAACAGCCCCAGCATTTT. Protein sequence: CASRPTGVKQPQHF.